The rows below give T cell receptor beta chains drawn from one sample of a study of response to subunit inactivated influenza vaccine. One entry per CDR3 protein, called by TCRdb with MiXCR from the RT-PCR reads. This table has about 530,000 distinct CDR3 sequences, over 10% appearing once. The specimen comprised PBMCs from blood, sampled about 6 weeks after vaccination. Receptor source: a man between 50 and 59 years old who received an inactivated influenza vaccine. Each CDR3 is given with its conserved first and last residue. A D gene is named only where the DNA matches it firmly. Some rows mark clone size as missing; the rest say once, few, many or name a class of expanded clone.

TRBV29-1,-,TRBJ2-6,TRBD1,TGCAGCGTTGTGGCAGGGGGCGTCTCTGGGGCCAACGTCCTGACTTTC,CSVVAGGVSGANVLTF
TRBV6-5,-,TRBJ2-5,TRBD1,TGTGCCAGCAGGTACCGGGACAGGGGGAGAGAGACCCAGTACTTC,CASRYRDRGRETQYF
TRBV5-1,many,TRBJ2-5,TRBD2,TGCGCCAGCAGGAAAGGCGGCGGGGGGCGCCAAGAGACCCAGTACTTC,CASRKGGGGRQETQYF
TRBV7-2,few,TRBJ2-1,-,TGTGCCAGCAGCTTAAGTCCGATTGGCGGGGACAATGAGCAGTTCTTC,CASSLSPIGGDNEQFF
TRBV7-2,once,TRBJ1-2,TRBD1,TGTGCCAGCAGCTTAGGGGACAGGGTGGGCTACACCTTC,CASSLGDRVGYTF
TRBV20-1,-,TRBJ2-7,-,TGCAGTGCTAGAGATCAGGGTTACGAGCAGTACTTC,CSARDQGYEQYF
TRBV20-1,many,TRBJ2-7,-,TGCAGTGCTAGAGCCAAGGGCGGGACTTCTCCCTACGAGCAGTACTTC,CSARAKGGTSPYEQYF
TRBV10-3,many,TRBJ2-3,TRBD2,TGTGCCATCACCCCCGGGGGGGTAGATACGCAGTATTTT,CAITPGGVDTQYF
TRBV9,-,TRBJ2-1,TRBD2,TGTGCCAGCAGCGTAAGCGGGAGCTACAATGAGCAGTTCTTC,CASSVSGSYNEQFF
TRBV6-1,few,TRBJ2-1,TRBD2,TGTGCGGCGGAGCGGGAGGGCTCCTACAATGAGCAGTTCTTC,CAAEREGSYNEQFF
TRBV5-1,-,TRBJ1-5,-,TGCGCCAGCAGCTTGGTTGGCGGCGGGGATCAGCCCCAGCATTTT,CASSLVGGGDQPQHF
TRBV20-1,few,TRBJ2-1,TRBD2,TGCAGTGCTAGTGGGACTAGCGGGACGAATGAGCAGTTCTTC,CSASGTSGTNEQFF
TRBV18,-,TRBJ2-7,-,TGTGCCAGCTCACAACACCAGGGTCTCTACGAGCAGTACTTC,CASSQHQGLYEQYF
TRBV5-1,few,TRBJ1-6,-,TGCGCCAGCAGCTTGAGAGGGCTCGATAATTCACCCCTCCACTTT,CASSLRGLDNSPLHF
TRBV18,-,TRBJ2-5,TRBD2,TGTGCCAGCTCACCAGTCGCCGCGGGGGGGAAAGAGACCCAGTACTTC,CASSPVAAGGKETQYF
TRBV5-6,many,TRBJ2-2,-,TGTGCCAGCAGCCTTACGCGACAGATTAGCACCGGGGAGCTGTTTTTT,CASSLTRQISTGELFF
TRBV20-1,few,TRBJ2-4,-,TGCAGTGCTAAACAGGGAACCAAAAACATTCAGTACTTC,CSAKQGTKNIQYF
TRBV10-3,-,TRBJ2-2,TRBD2,TGTGCCATCACTGACCCGACTAGCATGTCGGACACCGGGGAGCTGTTTTTT,CAITDPTSMSDTGELFF
TRBV21-1,-,TRBJ2-7,-,TGTGCCAGCAGCATCTACTGGGACAAACAAACTAGCGGCGGGAGCTCCTACGAGCAGTACTTC,CASSIYWDKQTSGGSSYEQYF
TRBV20-1,few,TRBJ2-1,TRBD1,TGCAGTGCATTAGGGGACAGGTACAATGAGCAGTTCTTC,CSALGDRYNEQFF
TRBV4-3,few,TRBJ2-1,TRBD1,TGCGCCAGCAGCCAAGGGGCAGGGGGTGGGGGTGAGCAGTTCTTC,CASSQGAGGGGEQFF
TRBV9,-,TRBJ2-5,-,TGTGCCAGCAGCGCCGAGACGGGGGCGGGAGAGACCCAGTACTTC,CASSAETGAGETQYF
TRBV7-8,-,TRBJ2-5,-,TGTGCCAGCAGCCTAGACTACTTTGGGCGGGATCGTTGGGCCCAGTACTTC,CASSLDYFGRDRWAQYF
TRBV10-3,-,TRBJ2-7,TRBD1,TGTGCCATCAGTGGGGGGACAGCTTACGAGCAGTACTTC,CAISGGTAYEQYF
TRBV4-1,few,TRBJ2-1,TRBD2,TGCGCCAGCAGCCGTCTAGCGGGAGTCGTCGATGAGCAGTTCTTC,CASSRLAGVVDEQFF
TRBV12-3/TRBV12-4,-,TRBJ1-4,TRBD1,TGTGCCAGCAGCATTAGGGCGGGACAGACTGGTGGAAAACTGTTTTTT,CASSIRAGQTGGKLFF